The rows below give T cell receptor beta chains drawn from one sample of a study of PD-L1 blockade in urothelial cancer. Sequencing used immunoSEQ multiplex PCR; TCRdb keeps in-frame clones, though not all of them. The data show some 100,000 clones, with around 90% seen just once and about 0.91% held by the top ten. Sequenced material: PBMCs, taken around atezolizumab (anti-PD-L1) treatment. These receptors were obtained from a woman of 80 years or more with urothelial cancer. CDR3s include the opening cysteine and the closing phenylalanine or tryptophan. Fields, in order: D gene, V gene, J gene, clone size, CDR3 protein, CDR3 DNA. The D gene is left open where the match is weak. A clone size is listed for some rows: how often the clone was seen (once, few, many), or a class if it is expanded.

>.|TRBV9|TRBJ2-1|.
CASSSEGLLSYNEQFF
TGTGCCAGCAGCTCAGAAGGACTCCTCAGCTACAATGAGCAGTTCTTC
>TRBD2|TRBV27|TRBJ2-7|.
CASSSAGGPKYEQYF
TGTGCCAGCAGTTCAGCGGGAGGGCCAAAGTACGAGCAGTACTTC
>.|TRBV19|TRBJ2-6|.
CASSPTGANVLTF
TGTGCCAGTAGCCCTACTGGGGCCAACGTCCTGACTTTC
>TRBD1|TRBV13|TRBJ1-3|.
CASSSYLRTGDGNTIYF
TGTGCCAGCAGCTCCTACCTAAGGACAGGGGATGGAAACACCATATATTTT
>.|TRBV6-1|TRBJ1-2|.
CASKTGEGGYTF
TGTGCCAGTAAGACTGGGGAGGGTGGCTACACCTTC
>.|TRBV27|TRBJ1-5|.
CASSPMGANQPQHF
TGTGCCAGCAGCCCGATGGGGGCAAATCAGCCCCAGCATTTT
>.|TRBV10-3|TRBJ2-5|once
CAIRGSGGQELTNGETQYF
TGTGCCATCCGAGGGTCGGGGGGACAGGAGTTGACGAACGGGGAGACCCAGTACTTC
>TRBD1|TRBV5-1|TRBJ2-1|.
CASSRRTGVGNEQFF
TGCGCCAGCAGCCGTCGGACAGGCGTGGGCAATGAGCAGTTCTTC
>TRBD2|TRBV4-1|TRBJ2-1|.
CASSLSPSPGTSGRAYNEQFF
TGCGCCAGCAGCCTAAGTCCCTCGCCCGGGACTAGCGGGAGGGCCTACAATGAGCAGTTCTTC
>TRBD2|TRBV4-2|TRBJ2-1|.
CASSRATSFSDEQFF
TGTGCCAGCAGCCGGGCGACTAGCTTCTCCGATGAGCAGTTCTTC
>TRBD2|TRBV5-4|TRBJ2-2|.
CASSLGGLAGVVGELFF
TGTGCCAGCAGCTTGGGGGGCCTAGCGGGAGTAGTCGGGGAGCTGTTTTTT
>TRBD1|TRBV7-9|TRBJ1-2|.
CASSPRGDGYTF
TGTGCCAGCAGCCCCAGGGGGGATGGCTACACCTTC
>.|TRBV7-3|TRBJ2-2|.
CASSFDPPGGGPGELFF
TGTGCCAGCAGCTTTGACCCGCCGGGCGGGGGCCCCGGGGAGCTGTTTTTT
>TRBD2|TRBV18|TRBJ2-2|once
CASSPQQRELGGELFF
TGTGCCAGCTCACCACAGCAGCGGGAGCTGGGCGGGGAGCTGTTTTTT
>.|TRBV18|TRBJ2-3|.
CASSPTVSTDTQYF
TGTGCCAGCTCACCTACAGTTAGCACAGATACGCAGTATTTT
>.|TRBV18|TRBJ2-7|once
CASSPASPGVDEQYF
TGTGCCAGCTCACCCGCCTCGCCCGGGGTCGACGAGCAGTACTTC
>TRBD1|TRBV27|TRBJ1-1|.
CASSHRGRGDTEAFF
TGTGCCAGCAGCCACAGGGGGCGCGGGGACACTGAAGCTTTCTTT
>.|TRBV5-1|TRBJ2-7|once
CASSLDQGWLEKQYF
TGCGCCAGCAGTTTAGATCAGGGGTGGTTAGAGAAGCAGTACTTC
>.|TRBV28|TRBJ2-7|.
CASSLEGTWEQYF
TGTGCCAGCAGTTTAGAGGGTACGTGGGAGCAGTACTTC
>.|TRBV19|TRBJ1-1|.
CASTRQLNTEAFF
TGTGCCAGTACGAGACAGCTGAACACTGAAGCTTTCTTT
>TRBD2|TRBV4-2|TRBJ2-7|.
CASSTRTSGGGSWGYEQYF
TGTGCCAGCAGCACCCGGACTAGCGGAGGAGGAAGCTGGGGGTACGAGCAGTACTTC
>TRBD2|TRBV9|TRBJ2-3|.
CASSVGTSGTTSTDTQYF
TGTGCCAGCAGCGTAGGGACTAGCGGGACCACCAGCACAGATACGCAGTATTTT
>TRBD1|TRBV11-2|TRBJ2-2|once
CASSRDRSSVGELFF
TGTGCCAGCAGCCGGGACAGGTCCTCAGTCGGGGAGCTGTTTTTT
>TRBD1|TRBV9|TRBJ2-1|few
CASSSRTGFRFNEQFF
TGTGCCAGCAGCTCACGGACAGGGTTTCGCTTTAATGAGCAGTTCTTC
>TRBD1|TRBV6-1|TRBJ1-5|few
CASSGQGGSQPQHF
TGTGCCAGCAGCGGACAGGGAGGGAGTCAGCCCCAGCATTTT
>TRBD1|TRBV5-1|TRBJ1-1|.
CASSLGQGASRTEAFF
TGCGCCAGCAGCTTGGGACAGGGGGCGTCGAGAACTGAAGCTTTCTTT
>.|TRBV6-4|TRBJ1-1|.
CASRGAGLGTEAFF
TGTGCCAGCAGAGGGGCAGGGTTGGGCACTGAAGCTTTCTTT
>.|TRBV7-3|TRBJ2-1|.
CASSFLDNEQFF
TGTGCCAGCAGCTTCCTAGACAATGAGCAGTTCTTC
>TRBD2|TRBV6-4|TRBJ2-1|few
CASSDSGLAGYNEQFF
TGTGCCAGCAGTGACTCGGGGCTAGCGGGATACAATGAGCAGTTCTTC
>TRBD2|TRBV27|TRBJ2-5|.
CASSLRLAETQYF
TGTGCCAGCAGTTTGAGACTAGCGGAGACCCAGTACTTC
>.|TRBV7-3|TRBJ2-4|.
CASSLTSGQEGRVQYF
TGTGCCAGCAGCTTAACGAGCGGGCAAGAGGGACGCGTTCAGTACTTC
>TRBD1|TRBV6-1|TRBJ1-1|.
CASSAPPGQGAGEAFF
TGTGCCAGCAGTGCCCCTCCGGGACAGGGGGCTGGTGAAGCTTTCTTT
>.|TRBV29-1|TRBJ2-7|.
CSVQRLDADEQYF
TGCAGCGTCCAACGACTAGATGCGGACGAGCAGTACTTC
>.|TRBV6-4|TRBJ2-1|.
CASSGRQSVINEQFF
TGTGCCAGCAGTGGACGACAGTCGGTTATCAATGAGCAGTTCTTC
>.|TRBV7-8|TRBJ1-5|.
CASSLDRGPQHF
TGTGCCAGCAGCTTAGATCGGGGGCCCCAGCATTTT
>.|TRBV19|TRBJ1-1|.
CASRLGQRAFF
TGTGCCAGTAGACTTGGACAGCGAGCTTTCTTT
>.|TRBV28|TRBJ1-1|.
CASGGHLNTEAFF
TGTGCCAGCGGGGGACATTTGAACACTGAAGCTTTCTTT
>TRBD1|TRBV6-1|TRBJ1-5|.
CASLTGGEPQHF
TGTGCCAGCTTGACAGGGGGAGAGCCCCAGCATTTT
>.|TRBV5-6|TRBJ2-7|.
CASSPRLVRSYEQYF
TGTGCCAGCAGCCCGCGACTAGTACGATCCTACGAGCAGTACTTC
>TRBD1|TRBV28|TRBJ2-7|.
CASRQGTYEQYF
TGTGCCAGCAGACAGGGGACCTACGAGCAGTACTTC
>.|TRBV14|TRBJ2-1|.
CASSQVVASGEQFF
TGTGCCAGCAGCCAAGTCGTAGCGAGTGGTGAGCAGTTCTTC
>.|TRBV5-6|TRBJ2-7|.
CASSLQGAVVGEQYF
TGTGCCAGCAGCTTACAGGGAGCGGTCGTTGGGGAGCAGTACTTC
>.|TRBV7-9|TRBJ1-2|.
CASSLADSYGYTF
TGTGCCAGCAGCTTAGCGGACAGCTATGGCTACACCTTC
>TRBD1|TRBV5-5|TRBJ2-2|once
CASSLRTGANTGELFF
TGTGCCAGCAGCTTAAGGACAGGGGCGAACACCGGGGAGCTGTTTTTT
>.|TRBV7-2|TRBJ2-2|few
CASSLAAGQSTGELFF
TGTGCCAGCAGCTTAGCGGCGGGACAGTCCACCGGGGAGCTGTTTTTT
>TRBD2|TRBV7-9|TRBJ2-1|.
CASSLVGGLAGGTNEQFF
TGTGCCAGCAGCTTAGTGGGTGGACTAGCGGGAGGAACAAATGAGCAGTTCTTC
>.|TRBV6-5|TRBJ2-3|.
CASSYSGGSTDTQYF
TGTGCCAGCAGTTACTCGGGCGGGAGCACAGATACGCAGTATTTT
>TRBD2|TRBV7-8|TRBJ2-7|.
CASGGDVPQSEQYF
TGTGCCAGCGGGGGGGACGTGCCCCAGTCCGAGCAGTACTTC
>.|TRBV5-1|TRBJ2-2|.
CASSLAHRVSAGELFF
TGCGCCAGCAGCTTGGCCCACAGGGTTTCGGCCGGGGAGCTGTTTTTT
>.|TRBV7-2|TRBJ1-1|few
CASSLTLALRTEAFF
TGTGCCAGCAGCTTAACGTTAGCCCTGAGGACTGAAGCTTTCTTT
>TRBD1|TRBV11-2|TRBJ1-5|.
CASSLIQGYRQPQHF
TGTGCCAGCAGCTTAATACAGGGGTATCGTCAGCCCCAGCATTTT
>.|TRBV5-4|TRBJ1-2|once
CASSPRGRRNYGYTF
TGTGCCAGCAGCCCGCGGGGCAGGCGGAACTATGGCTACACCTTC
>TRBD2|TRBV9|TRBJ2-3|once
CASSVGVAGHTDTQYF
TGTGCCAGCAGCGTAGGAGTAGCGGGGCACACAGATACGCAGTATTTT
>TRBD1|TRBV14|TRBJ1-1|.
CASARQGGTEAFF
TGTGCCAGCGCCCGGCAGGGGGGCACTGAAGCTTTCTTT
>.|TRBV5-1|TRBJ2-1|.
CASSSDRGNEQFF
TGCGCCAGCAGCTCGGACAGAGGCAATGAGCAGTTCTTC
>TRBD1|TRBV5-1|TRBJ2-2|.
CASSLKGTANTGELFF
TGCGCCAGCAGCTTGAAGGGGACAGCCAACACCGGGGAGCTGTTTTTT